This TCR beta chain stems from a study of OX40 agonist ivuxolimab in advanced cancers. Study details: Allowance was made for prior anti-PD-1, anti-PD-L1 or anti-CTLA-4 therapy, and about 40% had some. Three patients showed partial responses: one hepatocellular carcinoma and two cutaneous melanoma cases.

The assay was immunoSEQ multiplex PCR, and TCRdb's table has in-frame clones only and misses some. The sample lists tens of thousands of clones; around 93% were seen once. Study conclusions and caveats: Compared with others, partial responders at 0.1-3.0 mg/kg displayed clonal expansion among the lowest.

To note about this clone: The antigen is not known.

Anyone with autoimmune disease history or systemic immunosuppression was excluded. The CDR3 contains 14 residues. Trimming took 7 bases from V and 1 from J, leaving 13 bases between them. The rearrangement links TRBV23-1 to TRBJ1-1, with D possibly matching TRBD1 (5 bases). TRBV23-1 is an open reading frame, and its role is uncertain. Specimen: CD4+ or CD8+ T cells sorted from blood, collected in a trial of the OX40 agonist ivuxolimab. The TCR sequence derives from an adult with an advanced solid tumor such as melanoma, head and neck, liver or kidney cancer. This CDR3 is CASTLWDGNTEAFF. For the CDR3, the DNA is TGCGCCAGCACCTTATGGGACGGGAACACTGAAGCTTTCTTT.